The clone carrying this TCR beta chain came up a few times. The antigen is not known. TCRdb called the 5' RACE reads again in MiXCR, with one record for every CDR3 protein. The profile shows some 1,700,000 distinct CDR3 sequences, more than 30% of them singletons. This entry belongs to a study of identical twins. Whole-study results and caveats: Abundant beta clonotypes from cord blood had fewer insertions, unlike memory repertoires, which showed none. Conclusions relied on cross-sectional statistical analysis, not following the same donors.

Germline CDR1 reads MNHNS; CDR2 reads SASEGT. V gave up 6 bases and J gave up 1 base, with 16 bases separating them. The CDR3 sequence is 16 residues long. The TCR was taken from a newborn girl in good health. The sample taken for sequencing was cord blood. The J gene is TRBJ1-5, the V gene TRBV6-1; D might be TRBD1 (6 bases). The CDR3 DNA reads TGTGCCAGCAGGGCGGGAGGGGGGATGAGCAATCAGCCCCAGCATTTT. Protein sequence: CASRAGGGMSNQPQHF.